Detailed here is one T cell receptor beta chain. The antigen is undetermined. The data are from a study of beta chain features in type 1 diabetes. Turning to the study itself: In age, gender and cell yields, patients were similar to healthy donors. Study conclusions and caveats: In these data, an HLA type influence on TCRB rearrangement remained unresolved.

What was sequenced were expressed TCRB transcripts, since all of the isolated RNA had been reverse transcribed. Clones were sequenced by immunoSEQ multiplex PCR, and TCRdb holds only the in-frame ones, with some missing. The data show 350,000 to 450,000 clones, less than 15% seen once. J gave up 6 bases and V 0 bases, and 4 bases lay outside the gene matches. The CDR3 length is 15 residues. The germline V gene encodes CDR1 MGHDK and CDR2 SYGVNS. Blood was collected once per donor into heparin, averaging roughly 120 mL. Sorting with CD45RO/CCR7/CD25/CD127/CD95/CD27 yielded naive, central memory, regulatory and stem-like memory CD4+ cells.

The TCR sequence derives from a woman under 30 in good health. Sequencing was performed on naive CD4+ T cells from blood. This chain links TRBV25-1 with TRBJ2-1; 8 nucleotides match TRBD2. This CDR3 reads CASSEYGGRSNEQFF. The CDR3 region has the DNA TGTGCCAGCAGTGAATACGGCGGGAGGTCCAATGAGCAGTTCTTC.